These T cell receptor beta chains were read from a single sample in a study of T-cell reconstitution after alpha-beta-depleted transplantation in children. From the PCR reads, TCRdb called clonotypes with MiXCR, one entry per CDR3 protein. Seen here are more than 500,000 distinct CDR3 sequences, over 9.5% observed once, and the top ten hold 11% to 15%. The sample consisted of PBMCs, mostly from graft donor cells, taken 180 days after TCRalphabeta/CD19-depleted stem cell transplant. These receptors were collected from a female patient aged 2-10 years who had a stem cell transplant for aplastic anemia, so the T cells may come from the graft donor. The CDR3 runs from the conserved cysteine through the conserved F or W. A D gene is named only where the DNA matches it firmly. The size entry is marked missing in some rows and otherwise reads once, few, many or a size class.

d_call	clone_size	v_call	j_call	cdr3_nt	cdr3_aa
NA	many	TRBV24-1	TRBJ2-4	TGTGCCACCAGTGATCCAGGGGATCGGGCCAAAAACATTCAGTACTTC	CATSDPGDRAKNIQYF
TRBD2	few	TRBV3-1	TRBJ2-5	TGTGCCAGCAGCCAAGAGGGTCTGTCTAGCGGGAGGAGACTTCAAGAGACCCAGTACTTC	CASSQEGLSSGRRLQETQYF
TRBD2	few	TRBV4-2	TRBJ2-1	TGTGCCAGCAGCCAAGAGGAAGCGGGATCCATCCCCATATCCTACAATGAGCAGTTCTTC	CASSQEEAGSIPISYNEQFF
TRBD1	NA	TRBV20-1	TRBJ2-7	TGCAGTGCTAGAGAACCGGGACAGGGGGCGGGCGAGCAGTACTTC	CSAREPGQGAGEQYF
TRBD2	NA	TRBV4-2	TRBJ2-2	TGTGCCAGCAGCCAAGGGCTAGCGGGAGCGTCCGGGGAGCTGTTTTTT	CASSQGLAGASGELFF
NA	NA	TRBV14	TRBJ2-7	TGTGCCAGCAGCCAAGGGAGGGGTCCCCTACGCTACGAGCAGTACTTC	CASSQGRGPLRYEQYF
NA	many	TRBV18	TRBJ2-5	TGTGCCAGCTCACCAGGTCAGAAGGAGACCCAGTACTTC	CASSPGQKETQYF
TRBD1	NA	TRBV24-1	TRBJ2-1	TGTGCCACCAGCGACCCGCCCGGGACAGGGTTCGGGGAGCAGTTCTTC	CATSDPPGTGFGEQFF
TRBD2	few	TRBV6-5	TRBJ2-1	TGTGCCAGCAGTTACCAACTAGCGGGAGATTACAATGAGCAGTTCTTC	CASSYQLAGDYNEQFF
TRBD2	many	TRBV20-1	TRBJ2-5	TGCAGTGCCCGCCAACTAGCGGGGGGCCCAGAGACCCAGTACTTC	CSARQLAGGPETQYF
NA	few	TRBV29-1	TRBJ2-2	TGCAGCGTTGTGGGGGCGCTGAGCACCGGGGAGCTGTTTTTT	CSVVGALSTGELFF
NA	few	TRBV29-1	TRBJ2-7	TGCAGCGTTTCTGGTATCACGGCGGGGGCCGAGCAGTACTTC	CSVSGITAGAEQYF
NA	few	TRBV5-5	TRBJ1-2	TGTGCCAGCAGCTTGATCTGGGCGATGGGCAATGGCTACACCTTC	CASSLIWAMGNGYTF
TRBD2	few	TRBV11-1	TRBJ2-5	TGTGCCAGCAGCTTAGTTCCCGGGACTAGCGGGAGGGCCTGGCAGGAGGGCCAGTACTTC	CASSLVPGTSGRAWQEGQYF
NA	few	TRBV6-1	TRBJ1-5	TGTGCCAGCAGCACGGGGGGGGGAATTAGGAATCAGCCCCAGCATTTT	CASSTGGGIRNQPQHF
TRBD2	few	TRBV19	TRBJ2-2	TGTGCCAGTAGTGTCACCGGGACTAGTTCCGGGGAGCTGTTTTTT	CASSVTGTSSGELFF
TRBD2	few	TRBV27	TRBJ2-1	TGTGCCAGCAGTCCAATAGCGGGAGGGCCCTACAATGAGCAGTTCTTC	CASSPIAGGPYNEQFF
NA	many	TRBV6-1	TRBJ2-7	TGTGCCAGCAGTGAACGGGGCCCTGGGGGCGAGCAGTACTTC	CASSERGPGGEQYF
TRBD1	few	TRBV12-3/TRBV12-4	TRBJ2-1	TGTGCCAGCCCGGGACAGGGGGTATCAGCGGGGTACAATGAGCAGTTCTTC	CASPGQGVSAGYNEQFF
NA	few	TRBV18	TRBJ2-7	TGTGCCAGCTCACCAAGGGGATACTACGAGCAGTACTTC	CASSPRGYYEQYF
NA	NA	TRBV18	TRBJ2-5	TGTGCCAGCTCACCGGGGTTCCAAGAGACCCAGTACTTC	CASSPGFQETQYF
NA	NA	TRBV5-1	TRBJ1-4	TGCGCCAGCAGCTGGGGGGGTCCTAATGAAAAACTGTTTTTT	CASSWGGPNEKLFF
NA	few	TRBV27	TRBJ1-2	TGTGCCAGCAGTCAGGGGACATCTCCTTTGGGCTACACCTTC	CASSQGTSPLGYTF
NA	few	TRBV6-2/TRBV6-3	TRBJ2-6	TGTGCCAGCTCCTACGACTTAGCGCTCTCTGGGGCCAACGTCCTGACTTTC	CASSYDLALSGANVLTF
NA	few	TRBV20-1	TRBJ2-1	TGCAGTGCTAGAGACAGGGTTCGGTACAATGAGCAGTTCTTC	CSARDRVRYNEQFF
NA	many	TRBV29-1	TRBJ2-5	TGCAGCGTTGAAGATCGAGCTGGGGAGACCCAGTACTTC	CSVEDRAGETQYF
TRBD1	NA	TRBV27	TRBJ1-1	TGTGCCAGCAGTTTATCAGGGGGCGCTTCCACTGAAGCTTTCTTT	CASSLSGGASTEAFF
NA	NA	TRBV9	TRBJ2-1	TGTGCCAGCAGCCCCTTGGTCGGGACGAACAATGAGCAGTTCTTC	CASSPLVGTNNEQFF
NA	many	TRBV7-2	TRBJ2-3	TGTGCCAGCAGCTCCCTAGCAGGTTACACAGATACGCAGTATTTT	CASSSLAGYTDTQYF
NA	NA	TRBV29-1	TRBJ1-2	TGCAGCGTTGAAGAGGGGCGAGGACGCGGCTACACCTTC	CSVEEGRGRGYTF
TRBD2	few	TRBV6-1	TRBJ2-1	TGTGCCAGCAGGCGGGGGACTAGCGGTTACAATGAGCAGTTCTTC	CASRRGTSGYNEQFF
NA	few	TRBV6-5	TRBJ2-3	TGTGCCAGCAGTTACGGGTCGAAGCAGTATTTT	CASSYGSKQYF
TRBD1	NA	TRBV12-3/TRBV12-4	TRBJ2-7	TGTGCCAGCAGTTTTTGGGACAGCTTCTACGAGCAGTACTTC	CASSFWDSFYEQYF
TRBD2	NA	TRBV7-3	TRBJ2-7	TGTGCCAGCAGCAGAGGGGCTAGCGGGGGGTACGAGCAGTACTTC	CASSRGASGGYEQYF
TRBD1	many	TRBV28	TRBJ1-2	TGTGCCAGCAGTTTAGGCGGGACAGGATCCTATGGCTACACCTTC	CASSLGGTGSYGYTF
NA	many	TRBV4-3	TRBJ1-5	TGCGCCAGCAGCCAAGATGGAACTTACCATCAGCCCCAGCATTTT	CASSQDGTYHQPQHF
TRBD1	few	TRBV9	TRBJ2-7	TGTGCCAGCACCCGTGGGGGGACAGGGCCCTACGAGCAGTACTTC	CASTRGGTGPYEQYF
NA	few	TRBV10-3	TRBJ1-1	TGTGCCATCAGTGACCTGGGGTTGGACACTGAAGCTTTCTTT	CAISDLGLDTEAFF
TRBD2	NA	TRBV20-1	TRBJ2-7	TGCAGTGCTAAAGTACCGGGACTAGCCTACGAGCAGTACTTC	CSAKVPGLAYEQYF
TRBD2	NA	TRBV3-1	TRBJ2-3	TGTGCCAGCAGCCCTACAGCGGGAGCTCGCACAGATACGCAGTATTTT	CASSPTAGARTDTQYF
NA	NA	TRBV12-3/TRBV12-4	TRBJ1-5	TGTGCCAGCAGTCCCAGCGAGGATTGGATACCCCAGCATTTT	CASSPSEDWIPQHF
NA	NA	TRBV7-2	TRBJ1-5	TGTGCCAGCAGCAAAAACCGGCATAGCAATCAGCCCCAGCATTTT	CASSKNRHSNQPQHF
TRBD1	NA	TRBV6-4	TRBJ2-2	TGTGCCAGCAGGACAGGGGGCGCGAACACCGGGGAGCTGTTTTTT	CASRTGGANTGELFF
TRBD2	many	TRBV9	TRBJ2-5	TGTGCCAGCAGCAACACCGGGAGGGAACGGGAGACCCAGTACTTC	CASSNTGRERETQYF
TRBD1	NA	TRBV28	TRBJ2-7	TGTGCCAGCGGCTCCGGGACAGGGGGCTTTAACGAGCAGTACTTC	CASGSGTGGFNEQYF
TRBD2	NA	TRBV12-3/TRBV12-4	TRBJ2-7	TGTGCCAGCAGTCCCACTAGCGGGATTTACGAGCAGTACTTC	CASSPTSGIYEQYF
NA	NA	TRBV7-8	TRBJ2-3	TGTGCCAGCAGCTTTTTTAGCACCCACATGGCAGATACGCAGTATTTT	CASSFFSTHMADTQYF
NA	NA	TRBV6-1	TRBJ2-5	TGTGCCAGCAGTGCGACAGGGAGGGAGACCCAGTACTTC	CASSATGRETQYF
TRBD1	many	TRBV3-1	TRBJ2-3	TGTGCCAGCAGCCAAATGGGACAGGGGGCAGATACGCAGTATTTT	CASSQMGQGADTQYF
NA	NA	TRBV12-3/TRBV12-4	TRBJ1-1	TGTGCCAGCAGTTGGTTTCTGTCAGGAAACACTGAAGCTTTCTTT	CASSWFLSGNTEAFF
NA	few	TRBV7-8	TRBJ1-2	TGTGCCAGCAGCTTAGCGCTCCAGGGTTTATATGGCTACACCTTC	CASSLALQGLYGYTF
NA	few	TRBV6-1	TRBJ2-3	TGTGCCAGCAGTGAGCGACTTTGGCTTGAAGATACGCAGTATTTT	CASSERLWLEDTQYF
TRBD1	few	TRBV27	TRBJ2-7	TGTGCCAGCAGTTTATGGACAGGGCCTTACGAGCAGTACTTC	CASSLWTGPYEQYF
NA	many	TRBV27	TRBJ2-3	TGTGCCAGCAGTTTATCCTCCTCCGTTGAATATACAGATACGCAGTATTTT	CASSLSSSVEYTDTQYF
NA	NA	TRBV7-9	TRBJ1-2	TGTGCCAGCAGCCACGACACGGCTTACGTTCAGATCTATGGCTACACCTTC	CASSHDTAYVQIYGYTF